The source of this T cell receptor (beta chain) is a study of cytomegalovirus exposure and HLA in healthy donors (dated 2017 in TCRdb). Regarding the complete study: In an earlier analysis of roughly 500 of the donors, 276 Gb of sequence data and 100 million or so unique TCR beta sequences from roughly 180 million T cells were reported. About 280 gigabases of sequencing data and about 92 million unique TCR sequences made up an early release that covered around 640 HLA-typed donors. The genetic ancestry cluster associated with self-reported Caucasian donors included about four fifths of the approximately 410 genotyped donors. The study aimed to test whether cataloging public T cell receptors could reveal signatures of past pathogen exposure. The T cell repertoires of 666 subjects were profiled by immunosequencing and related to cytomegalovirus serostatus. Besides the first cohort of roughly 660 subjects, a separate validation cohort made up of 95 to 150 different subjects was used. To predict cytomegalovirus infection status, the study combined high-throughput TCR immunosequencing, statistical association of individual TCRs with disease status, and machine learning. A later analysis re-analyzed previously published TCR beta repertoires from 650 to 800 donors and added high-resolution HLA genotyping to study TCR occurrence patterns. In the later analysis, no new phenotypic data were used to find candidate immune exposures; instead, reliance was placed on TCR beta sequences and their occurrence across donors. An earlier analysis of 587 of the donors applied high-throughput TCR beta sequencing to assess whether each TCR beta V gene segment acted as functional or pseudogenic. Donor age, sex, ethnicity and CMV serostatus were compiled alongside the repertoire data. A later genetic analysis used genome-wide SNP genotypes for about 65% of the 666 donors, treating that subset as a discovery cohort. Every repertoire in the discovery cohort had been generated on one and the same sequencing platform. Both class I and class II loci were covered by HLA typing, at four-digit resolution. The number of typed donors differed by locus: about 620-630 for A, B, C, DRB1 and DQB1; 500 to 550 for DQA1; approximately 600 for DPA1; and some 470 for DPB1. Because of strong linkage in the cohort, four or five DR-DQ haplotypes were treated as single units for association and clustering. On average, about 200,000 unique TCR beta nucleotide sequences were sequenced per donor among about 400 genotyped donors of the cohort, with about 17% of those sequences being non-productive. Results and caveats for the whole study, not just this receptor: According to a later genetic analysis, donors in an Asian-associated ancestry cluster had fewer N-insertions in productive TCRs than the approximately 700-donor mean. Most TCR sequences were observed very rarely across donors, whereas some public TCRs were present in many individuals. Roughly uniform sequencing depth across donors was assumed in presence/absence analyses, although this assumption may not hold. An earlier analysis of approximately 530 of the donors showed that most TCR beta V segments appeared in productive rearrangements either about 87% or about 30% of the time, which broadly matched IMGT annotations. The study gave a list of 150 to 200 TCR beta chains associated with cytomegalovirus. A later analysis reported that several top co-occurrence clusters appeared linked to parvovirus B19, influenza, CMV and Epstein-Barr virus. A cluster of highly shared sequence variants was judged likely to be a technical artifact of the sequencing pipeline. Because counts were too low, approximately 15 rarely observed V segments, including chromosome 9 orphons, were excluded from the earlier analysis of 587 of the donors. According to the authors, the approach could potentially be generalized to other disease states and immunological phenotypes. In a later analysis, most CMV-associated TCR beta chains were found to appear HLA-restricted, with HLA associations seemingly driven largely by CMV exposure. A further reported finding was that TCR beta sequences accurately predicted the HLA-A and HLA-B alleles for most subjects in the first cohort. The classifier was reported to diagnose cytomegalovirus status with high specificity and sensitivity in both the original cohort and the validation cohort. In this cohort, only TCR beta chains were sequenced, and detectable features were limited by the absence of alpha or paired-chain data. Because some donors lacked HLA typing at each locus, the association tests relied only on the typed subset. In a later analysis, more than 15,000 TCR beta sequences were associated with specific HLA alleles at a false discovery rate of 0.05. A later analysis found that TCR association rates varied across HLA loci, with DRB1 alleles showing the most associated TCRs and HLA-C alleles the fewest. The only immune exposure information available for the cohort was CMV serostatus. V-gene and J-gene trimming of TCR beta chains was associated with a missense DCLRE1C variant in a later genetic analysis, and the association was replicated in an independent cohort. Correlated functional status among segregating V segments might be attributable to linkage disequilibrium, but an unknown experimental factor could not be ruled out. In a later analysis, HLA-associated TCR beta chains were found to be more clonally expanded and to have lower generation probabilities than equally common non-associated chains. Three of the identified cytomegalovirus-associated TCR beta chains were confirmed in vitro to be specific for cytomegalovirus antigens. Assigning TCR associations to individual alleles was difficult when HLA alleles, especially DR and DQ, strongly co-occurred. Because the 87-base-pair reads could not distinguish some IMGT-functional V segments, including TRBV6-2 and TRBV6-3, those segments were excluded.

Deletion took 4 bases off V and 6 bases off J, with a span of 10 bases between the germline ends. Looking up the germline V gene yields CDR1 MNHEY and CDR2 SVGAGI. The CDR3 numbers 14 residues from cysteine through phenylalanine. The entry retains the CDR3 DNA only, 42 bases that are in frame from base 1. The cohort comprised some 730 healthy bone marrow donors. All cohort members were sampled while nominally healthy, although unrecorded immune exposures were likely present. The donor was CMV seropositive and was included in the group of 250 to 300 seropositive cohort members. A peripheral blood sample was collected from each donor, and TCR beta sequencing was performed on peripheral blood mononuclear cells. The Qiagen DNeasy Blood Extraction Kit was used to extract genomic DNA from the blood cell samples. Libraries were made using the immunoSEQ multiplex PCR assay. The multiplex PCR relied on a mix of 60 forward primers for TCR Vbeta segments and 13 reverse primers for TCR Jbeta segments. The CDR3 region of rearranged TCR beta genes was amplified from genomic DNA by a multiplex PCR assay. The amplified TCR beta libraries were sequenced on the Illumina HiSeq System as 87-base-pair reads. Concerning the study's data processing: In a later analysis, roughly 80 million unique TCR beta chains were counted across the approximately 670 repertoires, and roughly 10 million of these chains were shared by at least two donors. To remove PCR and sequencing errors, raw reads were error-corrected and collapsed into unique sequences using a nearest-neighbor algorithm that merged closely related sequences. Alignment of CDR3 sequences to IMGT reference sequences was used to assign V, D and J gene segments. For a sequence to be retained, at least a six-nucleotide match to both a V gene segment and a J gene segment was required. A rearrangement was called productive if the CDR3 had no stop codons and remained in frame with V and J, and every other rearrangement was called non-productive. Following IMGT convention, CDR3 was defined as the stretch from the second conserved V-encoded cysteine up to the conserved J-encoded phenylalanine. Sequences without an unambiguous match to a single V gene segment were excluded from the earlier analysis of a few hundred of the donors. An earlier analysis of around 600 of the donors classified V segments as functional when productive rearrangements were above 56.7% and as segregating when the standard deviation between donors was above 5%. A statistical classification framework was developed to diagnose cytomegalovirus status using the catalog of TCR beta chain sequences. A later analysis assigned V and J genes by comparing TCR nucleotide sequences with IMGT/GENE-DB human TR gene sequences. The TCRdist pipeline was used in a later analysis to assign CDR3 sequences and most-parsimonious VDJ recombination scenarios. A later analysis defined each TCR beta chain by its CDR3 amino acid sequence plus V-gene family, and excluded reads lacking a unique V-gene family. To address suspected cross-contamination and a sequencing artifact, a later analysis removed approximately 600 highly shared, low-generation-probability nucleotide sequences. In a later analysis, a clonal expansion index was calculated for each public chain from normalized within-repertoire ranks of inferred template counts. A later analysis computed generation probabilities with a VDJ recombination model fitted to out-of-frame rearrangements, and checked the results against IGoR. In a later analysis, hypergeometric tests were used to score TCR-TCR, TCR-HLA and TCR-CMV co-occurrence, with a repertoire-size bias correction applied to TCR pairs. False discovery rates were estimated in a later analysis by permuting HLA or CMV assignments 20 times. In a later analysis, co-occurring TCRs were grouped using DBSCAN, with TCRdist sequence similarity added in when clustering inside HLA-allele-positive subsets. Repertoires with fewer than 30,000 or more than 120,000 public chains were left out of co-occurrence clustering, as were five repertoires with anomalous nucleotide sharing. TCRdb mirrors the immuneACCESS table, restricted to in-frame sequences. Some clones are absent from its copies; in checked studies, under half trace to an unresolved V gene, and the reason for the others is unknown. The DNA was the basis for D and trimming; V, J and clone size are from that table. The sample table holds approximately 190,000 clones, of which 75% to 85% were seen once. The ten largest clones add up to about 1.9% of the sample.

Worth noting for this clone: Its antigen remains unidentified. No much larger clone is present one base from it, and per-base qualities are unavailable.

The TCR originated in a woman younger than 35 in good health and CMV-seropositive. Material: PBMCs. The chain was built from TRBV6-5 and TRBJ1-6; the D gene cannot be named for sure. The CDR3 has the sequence CASSSQETNSPLHF. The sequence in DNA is TGTGCCAGCAGTTCCCAGGAAACTAATTCACCCCTCCACTTT.